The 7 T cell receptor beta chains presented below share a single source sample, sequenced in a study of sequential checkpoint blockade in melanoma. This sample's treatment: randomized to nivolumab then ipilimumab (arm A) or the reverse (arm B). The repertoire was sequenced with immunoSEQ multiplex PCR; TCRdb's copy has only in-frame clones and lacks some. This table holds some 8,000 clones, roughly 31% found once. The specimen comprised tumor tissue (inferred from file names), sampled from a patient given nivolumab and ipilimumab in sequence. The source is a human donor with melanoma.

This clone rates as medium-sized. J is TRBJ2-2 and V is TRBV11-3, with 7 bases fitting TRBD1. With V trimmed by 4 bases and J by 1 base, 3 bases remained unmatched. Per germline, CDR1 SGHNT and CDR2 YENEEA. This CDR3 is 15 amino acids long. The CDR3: CASSWTGGNTGELFF. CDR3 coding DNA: TGTGCCAGCAGCTGGACAGGAGGGAACACCGGGGAGCTGTTTTTT.

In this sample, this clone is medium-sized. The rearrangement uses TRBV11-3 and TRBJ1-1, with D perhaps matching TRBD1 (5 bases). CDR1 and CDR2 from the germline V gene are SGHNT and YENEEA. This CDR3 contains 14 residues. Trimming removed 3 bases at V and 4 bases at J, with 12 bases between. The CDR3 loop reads CASSLGRAGTEAFF. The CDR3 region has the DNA TGTGCCAGCAGCTTGGGCAGGGCAGGCACTGAAGCTTTCTTT.

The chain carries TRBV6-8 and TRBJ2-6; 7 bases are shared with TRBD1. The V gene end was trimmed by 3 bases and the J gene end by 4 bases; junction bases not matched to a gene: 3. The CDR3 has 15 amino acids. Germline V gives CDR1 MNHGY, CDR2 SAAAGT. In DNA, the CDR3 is TGTGCCAGCAGTTATCGGACAGGCGGGGCCAACGTCCTGACTTTC. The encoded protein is CASSYRTGGANVLTF.

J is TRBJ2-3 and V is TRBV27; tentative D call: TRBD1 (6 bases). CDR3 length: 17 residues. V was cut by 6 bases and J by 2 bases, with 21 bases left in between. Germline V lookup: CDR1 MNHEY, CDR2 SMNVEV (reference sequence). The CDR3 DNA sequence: TGTGCCAGCAGCGAAGTTGGCGGATCAGGGGCCACAGATACGCAGTATTTT. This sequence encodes CASSEVGGSGATDTQYF.

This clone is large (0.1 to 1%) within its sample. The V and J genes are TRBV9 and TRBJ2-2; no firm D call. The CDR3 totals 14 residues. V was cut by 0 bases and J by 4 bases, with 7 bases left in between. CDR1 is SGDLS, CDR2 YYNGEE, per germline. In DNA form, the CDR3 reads TGTGCCAGCAGCGTAGGCGACTCCACCGGGGAGCTGTTTTTT. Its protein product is CASSVGDSTGELFF. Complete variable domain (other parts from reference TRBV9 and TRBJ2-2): DSGVTQTPKHLITATGQRVTLRCSPRSGDLSVYWYQQSLDQGLQFLIQYYNGEERAKGNILERFSAQQFPDLHSELNLSSLELGDSALYFCASSVGDSTGELFFGEGSRLTVL.

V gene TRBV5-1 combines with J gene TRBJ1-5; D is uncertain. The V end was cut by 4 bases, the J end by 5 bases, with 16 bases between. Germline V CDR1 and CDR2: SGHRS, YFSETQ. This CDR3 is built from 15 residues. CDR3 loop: CASSPFGPDDQPQHF. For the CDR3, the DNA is TGCGCCAGCAGCCCTTTCGGGCCCGATGATCAGCCCCAGCATTTT.

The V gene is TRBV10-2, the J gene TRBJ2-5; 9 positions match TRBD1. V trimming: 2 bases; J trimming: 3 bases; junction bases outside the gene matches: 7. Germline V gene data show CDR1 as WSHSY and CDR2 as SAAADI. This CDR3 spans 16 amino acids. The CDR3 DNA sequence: TGCGCCAGCAGTGAGCGGTCCGGGACAGGGAAAGAGACCCAGTACTTC. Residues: CASSERSGTGKETQYF.